The clone carrying this T cell receptor (beta chain) was seen ten or more times. This record belongs to a study of chronic HIV infection and antiretroviral therapy. TCRdb redid the calling of the 5' RACE reads with MiXCR, one entry per CDR3 protein. Of approximately 40,000 distinct CDR3 sequences in the sample, 7% to 10% were seen once. The J segment lost 0 bases and the V segment lost 3 bases, leaving 3 bases of the junction unmatched. Germline CDR1 and CDR2: MDHEN and SYDVKM. This CDR3 region has 15 residues. The sequenced sample consisted of peripheral blood. The V gene is TRBV28, the J gene TRBJ1-1; 8 bases agree with TRBD1. The TCR sequence derives from an adult who had HIV and had not received antiretroviral therapy, or was an uninfected healthy control (not recorded which). The CDR3 loop reads CASSFQGAMNTEAFF. CDR3 in DNA: TGTGCCAGCAGTTTTCAGGGGGCCATGAACACTGAAGCTTTCTTT.